The T cell receptor (beta chain) under discussion was sequenced for a study of post-analysis software for immune sequencing data. About this clonotype: Antigen unknown.

Unique molecular identifiers featured in each of the TCR beta cDNA libraries. Approximately 550,000 cDNA molecules came from around 1 to 10 million T cells. TCRdb processed the PCR reads anew with MiXCR; each CDR3 protein has one entry. The table shows 380,000 or so distinct CDR3 sequences, with roughly 36% occurring only once. Findings and caveats of the study: There was significantly lower normalized Chao1 diversity in multiple sclerosis patients than in controls.

Sequencing input: blood. This TCR derives from a girl aged 10-17 years with multiple sclerosis.

CDR3 nucleotides: TGCGCCAGCAGCTGGACTAGCGGGGGAAGGAATGAGCAGTTCTTC. Residues: CASSWTSGGRNEQFF. The chain uses TRBV5-1 and TRBJ2-1; 13 bases align to TRBD2. Trimming removed 3 bases from V and 7 bases from J; junction bases left unmatched: 4. Germline values: CDR1 SGHRS, CDR2 YFSETQ. This CDR3 is built from 15 residues.